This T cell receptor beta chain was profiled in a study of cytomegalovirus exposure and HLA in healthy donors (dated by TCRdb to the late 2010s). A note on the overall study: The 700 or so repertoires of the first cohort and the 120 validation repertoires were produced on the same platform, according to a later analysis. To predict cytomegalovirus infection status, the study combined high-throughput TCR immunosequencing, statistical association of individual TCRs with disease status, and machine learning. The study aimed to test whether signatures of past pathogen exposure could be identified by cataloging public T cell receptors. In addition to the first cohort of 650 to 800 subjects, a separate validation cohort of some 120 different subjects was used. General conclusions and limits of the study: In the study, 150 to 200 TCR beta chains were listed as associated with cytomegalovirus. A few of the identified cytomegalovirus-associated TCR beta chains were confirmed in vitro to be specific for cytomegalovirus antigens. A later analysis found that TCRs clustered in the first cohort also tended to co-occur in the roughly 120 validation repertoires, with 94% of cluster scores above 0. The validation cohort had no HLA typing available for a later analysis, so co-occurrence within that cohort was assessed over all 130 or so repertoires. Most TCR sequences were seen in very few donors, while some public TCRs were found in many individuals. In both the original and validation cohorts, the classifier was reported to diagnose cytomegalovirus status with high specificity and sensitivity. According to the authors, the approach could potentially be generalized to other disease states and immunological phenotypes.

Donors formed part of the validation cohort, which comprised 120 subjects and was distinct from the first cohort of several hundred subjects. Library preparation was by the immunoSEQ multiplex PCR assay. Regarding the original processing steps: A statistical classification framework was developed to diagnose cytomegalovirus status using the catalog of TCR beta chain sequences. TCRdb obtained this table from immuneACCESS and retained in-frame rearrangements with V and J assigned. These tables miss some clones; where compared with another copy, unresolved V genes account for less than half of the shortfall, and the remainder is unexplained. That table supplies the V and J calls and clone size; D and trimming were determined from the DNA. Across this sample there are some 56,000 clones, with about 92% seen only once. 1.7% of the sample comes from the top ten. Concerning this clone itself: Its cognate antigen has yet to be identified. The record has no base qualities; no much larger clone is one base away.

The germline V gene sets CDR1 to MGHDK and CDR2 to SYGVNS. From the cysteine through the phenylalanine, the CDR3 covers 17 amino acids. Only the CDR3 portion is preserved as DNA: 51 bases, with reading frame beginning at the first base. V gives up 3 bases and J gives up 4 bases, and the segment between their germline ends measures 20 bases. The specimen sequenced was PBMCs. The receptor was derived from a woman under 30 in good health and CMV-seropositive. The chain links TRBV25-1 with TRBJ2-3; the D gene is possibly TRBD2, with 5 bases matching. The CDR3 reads CASSDPAGAVPSDTQYF. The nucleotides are TGTGCCAGCAGTGACCCGGCGGGTGCCGTCCCCTCAGATACGCAGTATTTT.